The following is a T cell receptor beta chain sequence with its context. Some clones are missing from TCRdb's copy, which holds only in-frame ones; the method was immunoSEQ multiplex PCR. The top ten clones hold approximately 12% of a sample with about 90,000 clones, 70% to 90% of them seen once. This entry belongs to a study of blood T cell repertoires in COVID-19. The clonotype originates from a woman in her sixties or seventies with active or convalescent COVID-19. Sequencing was carried out using peripheral blood.

The CDR3 region has the DNA TGTGCCAGCAGCTCCCCGCCGGGGGGAGATACGCAGTATTTT. Protein: CASSSPPGGDTQYF. The chain employs TRBV7-9 and TRBJ2-3, with 7 bases lining up with TRBD2. CDR3 length: 14 amino acids. V lost 4 bases, J lost 5 bases, and 6 bases stayed unmatched. Germline CDR1 SEHNR, CDR2 FQNEAQ (reference sequence).